The entry that follows covers one TCR beta chain sequence. The sample comes from a study of response to subunit inactivated influenza vaccine. The CDR3 loop spans 15 amino acids. Germline values: CDR1 MNHEY, CDR2 SVGAGI. V dropped 1 base and J dropped 7 bases, with 16 bases sitting between them. TCRdb itself ran the RT-PCR reads through MiXCR, one entry per CDR3 protein. This sample yields hundreds of thousands of distinct CDR3 sequences, of which less than 20% are seen a single time; around 10% belongs to the top ten. Sequencing used PBMCs from blood, obtained 11 to 12 days after vaccination. V and J are TRBV6-5 and TRBJ2-5, with a tentative D call TRBD2 (5 bases). The receptor was derived from a man aged 45-60 years who received an inactivated influenza vaccine. CDR3 nucleotide sequence: TGTGCCAGCAGTTACTGGCGCGGGTCAACGGGGACCCAGTACTTC. Translating it yields CASSYWRGSTGTQYF.